Listed below are T cell receptor beta chains from one sample, sequenced in a study of OX40 agonist ivuxolimab in advanced cancers. Some clones are missing from TCRdb's copy, which holds only in-frame ones; the method was immunoSEQ multiplex PCR. The table lists some 50,000 clones, about 89% of them singletons. This material consisted of CD4+ or CD8+ T cells sorted from blood, taken in a trial of the OX40 agonist ivuxolimab. The receptors were gathered from an adult with an advanced solid tumor such as melanoma, head and neck, liver or kidney cancer. The CDR3 runs from the conserved cysteine through the conserved F or W. The D gene is left open where the match is weak. Clone size is not always given. Where it is, it says once, few, many or a class for expanded clones.

V	J	D	size	DNA	CDR3
TRBV11-1	TRBJ2-1	NA	NA	TGTGCCAGCAGCTTAATCTCGGGGTACAATGAGCAGTTCTTC	CASSLISGYNEQFF
TRBV7-9	TRBJ2-2	TRBD1	once	TGTGCCAGCAGCTCACCCAGCGGGACAGGGGCTTCCGGGGAGCTGTTTTTT	CASSSPSGTGASGELFF
TRBV15	TRBJ2-3	TRBD2	NA	TGTGCCACCAGCGGGACCCCGGGCGGGAGGGACGATACGCAGTATTTT	CATSGTPGGRDDTQYF
TRBV5-1	TRBJ1-1	NA	NA	TGCGCCAGCAGCTTGGATAGTTCAGGTTTGACTGAAGCTTTCTTT	CASSLDSSGLTEAFF
TRBV29-1	TRBJ2-6	TRBD1	few	TGCAGCGTGCAGGGGGTTGGGGCCAACGTCCTGACTTTC	CSVQGVGANVLTF
TRBV27	TRBJ2-1	TRBD2	NA	TGTGCCAGCAGTTCCCCGCGGGAGGGAATCCACAATGAGCAGTTCTTC	CASSSPREGIHNEQFF
TRBV11-2	TRBJ2-3	TRBD1	NA	TGTGCCAGCAGCCCACCTTGGGGACAGATGACAGATACGCAGTATTTT	CASSPPWGQMTDTQYF
TRBV7-8	TRBJ1-4	NA	NA	TGTGCCAGCAGCCCCCTCCCAAGGGGTGGTGAAAAACTGTTTTTT	CASSPLPRGGEKLFF
TRBV6-5	TRBJ2-3	NA	NA	TGTGCCAGCAGTTACTCTGGCCGGGCAGATACGCAGTATTTT	CASSYSGRADTQYF
TRBV5-5	TRBJ1-5	TRBD1	NA	TGTGCCAGCAGCCCCGGGACAGGGGGCAGTCAGCCCCAGCATTTT	CASSPGTGGSQPQHF
TRBV7-8	TRBJ1-2	NA	medium-sized	TGTGCCAGCAGCTTTGAAGGAACGCCCCGAGGGCCCTATGGCTACACCTTC	CASSFEGTPRGPYGYTF
TRBV11-3	TRBJ2-7	NA	NA	TGTGCCAGCAGCTTAGGACTAACCTACGAGCAGTACTTC	CASSLGLTYEQYF
TRBV6-5	TRBJ1-5	NA	few	TGTGCCAGCAGGGAGGGTATTCGGCAGCCCCAGCATTTT	CASREGIRQPQHF
TRBV19	TRBJ1-5	NA	NA	TGTGCCAGTAGTATGTTCGGGGGTGGTAATCAGCCCCAGCATTTT	CASSMFGGGNQPQHF
TRBV9	TRBJ2-3	NA	NA	TGTGCCAGCAGCGTTGAAGGAACAGATACGCAGTATTTT	CASSVEGTDTQYF
TRBV6-6	TRBJ2-7	TRBD2	NA	TGTGCCAGCAGTTCTAGCGGGCCAAGCTACGAGCAGTACTTC	CASSSSGPSYEQYF
TRBV7-9	TRBJ2-3	TRBD1	NA	TGTGCCAGCAGCCCTCGGGACAGGGGCAGCACAGATACGCAGTATTTT	CASSPRDRGSTDTQYF
TRBV2	TRBJ1-1	NA	NA	TGTGCCAGCAGTGAACAGGGACAGAACACTGAAGCTTTCTTT	CASSEQGQNTEAFF
TRBV27	TRBJ2-1	NA	NA	TGTGCCAGCAAAGTGACGGGGACCTACAATGAGCAGTTCTTC	CASKVTGTYNEQFF
TRBV9	TRBJ1-1	NA	NA	TGTGCCAGCAGTACTGGGACGGCGAACACTGAAGCTTTCTTT	CASSTGTANTEAFF
TRBV7-9	TRBJ2-2	TRBD2	NA	TGTGCCAGCAGCTTACTAGCGGGGGGAGTCACCGGGGAGCTGTTTTTT	CASSLLAGGVTGELFF
TRBV6-5	TRBJ1-1	TRBD1	NA	TGTGCCGCCCAGACCTGGACAGGAATGAACACTGAAGCTTTCTTT	CAAQTWTGMNTEAFF
TRBV15	TRBJ2-1	NA	NA	TGTGCCACCAGCAGGCGGCCGAGGGCAGCCGACACAGCCTACAATGAGCAGTTCTTC	CATSRRPRAADTAYNEQFF
TRBV27	TRBJ2-7	TRBD1	NA	TGTGCCAGCGTAGGGGGCGTTGGCTACGAGCAGTACTTC	CASVGGVGYEQYF
TRBV20-1	TRBJ1-5	NA	NA	TGCAGTGCTAGGGTGGGGCAGCCCCAGCATTTT	CSARVGQPQHF
TRBV29-1	TRBJ2-1	TRBD1	NA	TGCAGCGTTGATGGACAGGGGATATACAATGAGCAGTTCTTC	CSVDGQGIYNEQFF
TRBV19	TRBJ2-1	NA	NA	TGTGCCAGTAGCCCCTACGGGGGAAATGAGCAGTTCTTC	CASSPYGGNEQFF
TRBV19	TRBJ2-7	NA	few	TGTGCCAGCTACGAGCAGTACTTC	CASYEQYF
TRBV19	TRBJ2-7	NA	NA	TGTGCCAGTAGTATCTCAGGGTACGAGCAGTACTTC	CASSISGYEQYF
TRBV6-5	TRBJ2-3	NA	NA	TGTGCCAGCAGTTGGCGTACCCCTAGCACAGATACGCAGTATTTT	CASSWRTPSTDTQYF
TRBV5-1	TRBJ1-2	NA	NA	TGCGCCAGCAGCTTTACGGCAGGGGCGGAAGTTAACTATGGCTACACCTTC	CASSFTAGAEVNYGYTF
TRBV27	TRBJ2-7	NA	few	TGTGCCAGCAGTTTTACACCCGCGTACGAGCAGTACTTC	CASSFTPAYEQYF
TRBV27	TRBJ2-7	TRBD1	once	TGTGCCAGCAGCGGTTGGGACAGCTCCTACGAGCAGTACTTC	CASSGWDSSYEQYF
TRBV5-6	TRBJ1-1	NA	NA	TGTGCCAGCAGCAGCGGCGGAAAACTGTGGAACACTGAAGCTTTCTTT	CASSSGGKLWNTEAFF
TRBV9	TRBJ1-5	NA	NA	TGTGCCAGCAGCGTCGGGGGTTTGGAGCCCCAGCATTTT	CASSVGGLEPQHF
TRBV19	TRBJ2-1	NA	NA	TGTGCCAGTAGTATTTGGGCCTACAATGAGCAGTTCTTC	CASSIWAYNEQFF
TRBV5-1	TRBJ1-6	NA	NA	TGCGCCAGCAGCCGAATTGGGGGGCAGAACAATAATTCACCCCTCCACTTT	CASSRIGGQNNNSPLHF
TRBV28	TRBJ2-7	TRBD2	NA	TGTGCCAGCAACGGGAGGGGGTCGGGGGAGCAGTACTTC	CASNGRGSGEQYF
TRBV6-1	TRBJ2-7	TRBD1	NA	TGTGCCAGCAGCACGACAGGGGCCTACGAGCAGTACTTC	CASSTTGAYEQYF
TRBV14	TRBJ2-1	NA	NA	TGTGCCAGCAGCCAAGATAGGGCCTACAATGAGCAGTTCTTC	CASSQDRAYNEQFF
TRBV11-3	TRBJ2-3	TRBD2	NA	TGTGCCAGCAGCTTAGCTAGCGGGGACACAGATACGCAGTATTTT	CASSLASGDTDTQYF